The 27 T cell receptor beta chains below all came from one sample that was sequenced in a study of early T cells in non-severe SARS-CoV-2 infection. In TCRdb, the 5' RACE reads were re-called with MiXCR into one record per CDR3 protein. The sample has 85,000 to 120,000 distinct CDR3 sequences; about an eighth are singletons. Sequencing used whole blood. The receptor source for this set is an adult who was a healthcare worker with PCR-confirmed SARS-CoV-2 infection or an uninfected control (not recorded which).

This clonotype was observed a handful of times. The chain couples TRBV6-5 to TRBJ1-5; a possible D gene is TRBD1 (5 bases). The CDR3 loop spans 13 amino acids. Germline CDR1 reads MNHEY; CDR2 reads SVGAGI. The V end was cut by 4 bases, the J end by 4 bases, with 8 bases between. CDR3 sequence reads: CASSWDGNQPQHF. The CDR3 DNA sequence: TGTGCCAGCAGTTGGGACGGAAATCAGCCCCAGCATTTT.

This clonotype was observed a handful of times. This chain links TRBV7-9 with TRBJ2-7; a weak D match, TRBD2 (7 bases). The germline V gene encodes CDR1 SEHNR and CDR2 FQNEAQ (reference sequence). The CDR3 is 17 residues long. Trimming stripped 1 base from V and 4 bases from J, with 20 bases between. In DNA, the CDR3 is TGTGCCAGCAGCTTAGAACACAGGGAGGGGATTGTGTACGAGCAGTACTTC. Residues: CASSLEHREGIVYEQYF.

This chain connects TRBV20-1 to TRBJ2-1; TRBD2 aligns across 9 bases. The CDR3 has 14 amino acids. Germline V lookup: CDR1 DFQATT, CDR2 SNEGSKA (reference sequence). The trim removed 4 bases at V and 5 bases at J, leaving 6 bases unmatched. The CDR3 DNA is TGCAGTGCTAAGAGACTAGCGGTCGACAATGAGCAGTTCTTC. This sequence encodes CSAKRLAVDNEQFF.

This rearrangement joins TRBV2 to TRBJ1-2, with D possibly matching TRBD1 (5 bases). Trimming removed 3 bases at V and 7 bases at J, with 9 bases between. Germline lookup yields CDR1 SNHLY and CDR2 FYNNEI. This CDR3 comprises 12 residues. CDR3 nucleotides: TGTGCCAGCAGTGAGCGGACATTTGGCTACACCTTC. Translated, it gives CASSERTFGYTF.

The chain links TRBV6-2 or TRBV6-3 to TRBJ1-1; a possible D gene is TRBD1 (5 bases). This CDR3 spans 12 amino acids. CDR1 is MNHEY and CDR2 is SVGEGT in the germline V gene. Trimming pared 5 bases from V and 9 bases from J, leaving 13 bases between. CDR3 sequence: CASSQGRSKAFF. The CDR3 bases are TGTGCCAGCAGTCAGGGCCGCAGCAAAGCTTTCTTT.

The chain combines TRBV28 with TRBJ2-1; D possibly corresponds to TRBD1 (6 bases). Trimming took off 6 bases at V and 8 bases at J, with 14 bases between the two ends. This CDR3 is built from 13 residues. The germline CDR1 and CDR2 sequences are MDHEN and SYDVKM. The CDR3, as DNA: TGTGCCAGCAGACAAGGGGGTATCGATGAGCAGTTCTTC. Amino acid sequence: CASRQGGIDEQFF.

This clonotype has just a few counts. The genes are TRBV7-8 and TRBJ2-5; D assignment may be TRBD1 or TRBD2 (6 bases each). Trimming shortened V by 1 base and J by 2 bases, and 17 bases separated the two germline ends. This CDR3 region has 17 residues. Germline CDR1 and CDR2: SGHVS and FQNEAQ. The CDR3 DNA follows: TGTGCCAGCAGCTTAGGAGGGGGGAGCGGGCTACAAGAGACCCAGTACTTC. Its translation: CASSLGGGSGLQETQYF.

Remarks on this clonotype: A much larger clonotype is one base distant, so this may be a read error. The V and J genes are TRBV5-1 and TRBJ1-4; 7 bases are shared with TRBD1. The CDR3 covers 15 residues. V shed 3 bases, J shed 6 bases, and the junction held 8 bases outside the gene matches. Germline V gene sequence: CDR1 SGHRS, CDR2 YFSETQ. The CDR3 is CASSSVGQVYEKLFF. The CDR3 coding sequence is TGCGCCAGCAGCTCGGTCGGACAGGTATATGAAAAACTGTTTTTT.

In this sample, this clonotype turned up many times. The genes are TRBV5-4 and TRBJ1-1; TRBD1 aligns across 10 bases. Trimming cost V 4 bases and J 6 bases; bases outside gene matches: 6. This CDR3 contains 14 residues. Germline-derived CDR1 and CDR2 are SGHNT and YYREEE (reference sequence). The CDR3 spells CASSTDRGLPEAFF. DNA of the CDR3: TGTGCCAGCAGCACCGACAGGGGGCTACCTGAAGCTTTCTTT.

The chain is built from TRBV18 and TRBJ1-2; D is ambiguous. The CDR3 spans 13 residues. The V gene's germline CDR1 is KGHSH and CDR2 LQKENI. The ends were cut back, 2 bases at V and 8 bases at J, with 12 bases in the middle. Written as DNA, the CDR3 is TGTGCCAGCTCACCAGCTGAAGGCTCCGGCTACACCTTC. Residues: CASSPAEGSGYTF.

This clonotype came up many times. CDR3 amino acids: CASSFNTGGEQFF. The DNA of the CDR3 is TGTGCCAGCAGTTTTAACACCGGAGGTGAGCAGTTCTTC. The chain combines TRBV28 with TRBJ2-1, with D maybe TRBD2 (5 bases). The CDR3 runs 13 residues. The V and J ends lost 3 bases and 9 bases respectively, with 12 bases between them. CDR1 MDHEN and CDR2 SYDVKM come from the germline V gene.

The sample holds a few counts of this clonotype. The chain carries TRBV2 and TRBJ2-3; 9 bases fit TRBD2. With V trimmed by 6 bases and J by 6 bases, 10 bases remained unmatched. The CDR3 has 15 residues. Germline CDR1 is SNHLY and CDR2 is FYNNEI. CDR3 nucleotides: TGTGCCAGCAGCCGAATAGCGGGAGTTTCTGATACGCAGTATTTT. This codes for CASSRIAGVSDTQYF.

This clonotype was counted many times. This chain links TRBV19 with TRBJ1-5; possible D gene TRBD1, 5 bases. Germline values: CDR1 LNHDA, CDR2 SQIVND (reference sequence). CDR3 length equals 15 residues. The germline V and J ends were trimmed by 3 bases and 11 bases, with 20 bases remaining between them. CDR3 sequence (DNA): TGTGCCAGTAGTATCGGGGGACTGGGCGTGGGAGCCCAGCATTTT. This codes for CASSIGGLGVGAQHF.

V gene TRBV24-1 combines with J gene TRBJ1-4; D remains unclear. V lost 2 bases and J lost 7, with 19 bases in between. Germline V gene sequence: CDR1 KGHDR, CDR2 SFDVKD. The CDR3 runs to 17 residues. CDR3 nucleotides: TGTGCCACCAGTGATTCAACAGCAAGCTCCAGTCGTGAAAAACTGTTTTTT. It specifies CATSDSTASSSREKLFF.

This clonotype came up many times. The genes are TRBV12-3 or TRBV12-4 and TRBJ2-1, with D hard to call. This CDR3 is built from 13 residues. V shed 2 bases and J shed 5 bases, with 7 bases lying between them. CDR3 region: CASSLYGDNEQFF. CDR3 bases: TGTGCCAGCAGTTTATACGGCGACAATGAGCAGTTCTTC.

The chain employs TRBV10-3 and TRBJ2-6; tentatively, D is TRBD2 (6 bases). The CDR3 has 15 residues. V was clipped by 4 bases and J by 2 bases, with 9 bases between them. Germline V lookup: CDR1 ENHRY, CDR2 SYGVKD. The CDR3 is CAISGGATGANVLTF. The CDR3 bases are TGTGCCATCAGTGGCGGGGCCACTGGGGCCAACGTCCTGACTTTC.

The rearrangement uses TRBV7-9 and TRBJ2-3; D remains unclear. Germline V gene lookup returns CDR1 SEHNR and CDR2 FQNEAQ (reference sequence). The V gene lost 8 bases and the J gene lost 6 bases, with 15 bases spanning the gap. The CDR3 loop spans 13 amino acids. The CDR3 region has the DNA TGTGCCAGCTCGTGGACCCAATGGGATACGCAGTATTTT. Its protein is CASSWTQWDTQYF.

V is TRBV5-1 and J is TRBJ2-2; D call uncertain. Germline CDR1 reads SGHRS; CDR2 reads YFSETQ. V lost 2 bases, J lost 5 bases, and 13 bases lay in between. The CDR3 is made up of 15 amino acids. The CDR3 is CASSLKLVKTGELFF. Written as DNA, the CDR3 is TGCGCCAGCAGCTTAAAGTTGGTGAAAACCGGGGAGCTGTTTTTT. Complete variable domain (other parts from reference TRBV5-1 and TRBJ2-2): KAGVTQTPRYLIKTRGQQVTLSCSPISGHRSVSWYQQTPGQGLQFLFEYFSETQRNKGNFPGRFSGRQFSNSRSEMNVSTLELGDSALYLCASSLKLVKTGELFFGEGSRLTVL.

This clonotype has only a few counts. The CDR3 reads CASRGRDEQFF. CDR3 DNA sequence: TGTGCCAGCAGGGGTAGGGATGAGCAGTTCTTC. The V gene is TRBV3-1, the J gene TRBJ2-1; the D is unclear. Germline CDR1 LGHDT, CDR2 YNNKEL (reference sequence). Trimming shortened V by 6 bases and J by 8 bases, and 8 bases separated the two germline ends. This CDR3 comprises 11 residues.

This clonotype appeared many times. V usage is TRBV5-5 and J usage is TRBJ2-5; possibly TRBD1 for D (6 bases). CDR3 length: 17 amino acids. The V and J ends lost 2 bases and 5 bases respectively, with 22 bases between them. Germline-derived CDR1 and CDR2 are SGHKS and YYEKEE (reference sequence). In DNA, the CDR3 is TGTGCCAGCAGCTTCATCCCTACAGGGACGGGTCGGGAGACCCAGTACTTC. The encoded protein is CASSFIPTGTGRETQYF.

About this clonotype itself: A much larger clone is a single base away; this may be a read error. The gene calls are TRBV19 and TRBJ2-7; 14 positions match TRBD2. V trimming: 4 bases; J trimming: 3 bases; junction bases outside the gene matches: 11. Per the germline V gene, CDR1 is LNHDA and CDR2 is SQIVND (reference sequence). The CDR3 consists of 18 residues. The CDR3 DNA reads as TGTGCCAGTAGTACAGACGGGACTAGCGGGAGTGGCCGCTACGAGCAGTACTTC. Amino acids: CASSTDGTSGSGRYEQYF.

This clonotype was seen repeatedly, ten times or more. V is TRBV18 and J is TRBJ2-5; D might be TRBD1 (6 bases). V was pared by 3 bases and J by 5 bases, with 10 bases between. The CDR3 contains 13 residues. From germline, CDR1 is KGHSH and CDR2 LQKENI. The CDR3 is CASSPRTVETQYF. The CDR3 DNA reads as TGTGCCAGCTCACCCCGGACAGTGGAGACCCAGTACTTC. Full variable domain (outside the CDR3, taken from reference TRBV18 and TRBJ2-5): NAGVMQNPRHLVRRRGQEARLRCSPMKGHSHVYWYRQLPEEGLKFMVYLQKENIIDESGMPKERFSAEFPKEGPSILRIQQVVRGDSAAYFCASSPRTVETQYFGPGTRLLVL.

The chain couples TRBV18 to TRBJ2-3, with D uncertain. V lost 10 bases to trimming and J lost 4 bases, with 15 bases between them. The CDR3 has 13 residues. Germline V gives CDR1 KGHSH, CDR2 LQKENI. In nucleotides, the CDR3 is TGTGCCACCTTCAAGAAGGTCGCAGATACGCAGTATTTT. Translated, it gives CATFKKVADTQYF.

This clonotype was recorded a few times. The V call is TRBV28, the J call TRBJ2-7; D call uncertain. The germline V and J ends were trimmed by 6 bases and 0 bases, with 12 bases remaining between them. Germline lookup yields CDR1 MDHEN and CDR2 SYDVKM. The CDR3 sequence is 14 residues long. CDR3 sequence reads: CASSPPGISYEQYF. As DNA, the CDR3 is TGTGCCAGCAGCCCCCCGGGTATCTCCTACGAGCAGTACTTC.

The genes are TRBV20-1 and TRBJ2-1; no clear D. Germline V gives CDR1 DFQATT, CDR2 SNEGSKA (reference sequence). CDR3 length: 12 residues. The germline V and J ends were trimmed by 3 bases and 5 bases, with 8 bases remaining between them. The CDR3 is CSASLRHNEQFF. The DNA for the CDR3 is TGCAGTGCTAGTCTTCGACACAATGAGCAGTTCTTC.

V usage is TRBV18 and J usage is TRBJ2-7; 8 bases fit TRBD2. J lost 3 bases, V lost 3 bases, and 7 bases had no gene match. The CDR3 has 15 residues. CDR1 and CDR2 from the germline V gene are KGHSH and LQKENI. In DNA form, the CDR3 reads TGTGCCAGCTCACCCAGCGGGGGACTTTTCTACGAGCAGTACTTC. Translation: CASSPSGGLFYEQYF.

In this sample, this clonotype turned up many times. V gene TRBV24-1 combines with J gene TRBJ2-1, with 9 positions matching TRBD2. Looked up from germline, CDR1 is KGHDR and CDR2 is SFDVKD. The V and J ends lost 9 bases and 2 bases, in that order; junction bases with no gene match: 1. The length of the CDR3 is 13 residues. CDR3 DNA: TGTGCCACCGGGACTAGCACCTACAATGAGCAGTTCTTC. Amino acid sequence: CATGTSTYNEQFF.